Below, 13 T cell receptor beta chains from the same sample are listed, as sequenced in a study of T cells in Graves' hyperthyroidism and ophthalmopathy. Researchers amplified the TCR beta CDR3 regions from RNA transcripts. HTBI primers were used for first-round RT-PCR of the TCR CDR3. TCRdb processed the multiplex PCR reads anew with MiXCR; each CDR3 protein has one entry. Of roughly 380,000 distinct CDR3 sequences in the sample, approximately 20% were seen once. The sequenced sample was blood. These receptor sequences come from a woman between 18 and 29 years old with Graves' hyperthyroidism.

This clonotype was recorded at least ten times. V usage is TRBV2 and J usage is TRBJ2-7; a weak D match, TRBD2 (6 bases). The germline V gene encodes CDR1 SNHLY and CDR2 FYNNEI. Trimming pared 3 bases from V and 6 bases from J, leaving 12 bases between. The CDR3 loop spans 13 amino acids. The CDR3: CASSDINGGEQYF. CDR3 coding DNA: TGTGCCAGCAGTGATATTAACGGGGGCGAGCAGTACTTC.

This clonotype has at least ten counts. V gene TRBV30 combines with J gene TRBJ2-7; the match to TRBD1 covers 7 bases. Germline assignment: CDR1 GTSNPN and CDR2 SVGIG (reference sequence). Unmatched junction bases numbered 11, after V lost 8 bases and J lost 4 bases. The CDR3 runs 13 residues. In nucleotides, the CDR3 is TGTGCCGGAGAGACAGGGCTTGTGTACGAGCAGTACTTC. Its protein is CAGETGLVYEQYF. The whole variable domain, filled in from reference TRBV30 and TRBJ2-7, reads SQTIHQWPATLVQPVGSPLSLECTVEGTSNPNLYWYRQAAGRGLQLLFYSVGIGQISSEVPQNLSASRPQDRQFILSSKKLLLSDSGFYLCAGETGLVYEQYFGPGTRLTVT.

This clonotype was seen at least ten times. Sequence at one end of the junction differs from germline and may be a read error. The chain has TRBV11-2 and TRBJ2-7; the D gene is possibly TRBD2 (5 bases). The germline gives CDR1 SGHAT, CDR2 FQNNGV. The CDR3 is 13 residues long. The CDR3 DNA reads as TGTGCCACCGGGCACGGGAACTCCTACGAGCAGCACTTC. It specifies CATGHGNSYEQHF.

This clonotype was recorded at least ten times. V usage is TRBV2 and J usage is TRBJ1-1; D might be TRBD1 (6 bases). The ends were cut back, 7 bases at V and 1 base at J, with 25 bases in the middle. The CDR3 is 18 residues long. Looked up from germline, CDR1 is SNHLY and CDR2 is FYNNEI. The CDR3 reads CASKGGRGSRGANTEAFF. Written as DNA, the CDR3 is TGTGCCAGCAAAGGGGGTCGAGGGTCGAGGGGCGCGAACACTGAAGCTTTCTTT.

The V and J genes are TRBV6-2 or TRBV6-3 and TRBJ2-7; TRBD1 matches 9 bases. The trim removed 3 bases at V and 2 bases at J, leaving 5 bases unmatched. The germline CDR1 and CDR2 sequences are MNHEY and SVGEGT. CDR3 length: 15 amino acids. Here the CDR3 DNA reads TGTGCCAGCAGTTATTTGGACAGGGGAACCTACGAGCAGTACTTC. Protein product: CASSYLDRGTYEQYF.

This clonotype was observed many times. The J gene is TRBJ1-5, the V gene TRBV20-1; D perhaps matches TRBD1 (5 bases). This CDR3 is 16 amino acids long. V lost 1 base, J lost 0 bases, and 13 bases lay in between. CDR1 is DFQATT and CDR2 is SNEGSKA in the germline V gene (reference sequence). The CDR3 DNA sequence: TGCAGTGCTAGAGTTTTAGGACACCTTAGCAATCAGCCCCAGCATTTT. Protein: CSARVLGHLSNQPQHF.

Ten or more counts support this clonotype. Sequence at one end of the junction differs from germline and may be a read error. The chain joins TRBV5-1 to TRBJ2-7, with D unclear. The CDR3 loop spans 13 amino acids. Per the germline V gene, CDR1 is SGHRS and CDR2 is YFSETQ. The CDR3, as DNA: TGCGCCAGCAGGTTGGGCGAGATCTACGAGCAGTACTTC. Residues: CASRLGEIYEQYF.

At least ten counts were recorded for this clonotype. V is TRBV15 and J is TRBJ1-2; D gene ambiguous. The CDR3 has 17 amino acids. The V end lost 0 bases, the J end lost 0 bases, and 14 bases lay between the germline ends. CDR1 LNHNV and CDR2 YYDKDF come from the germline V gene (reference sequence). CDR3 bases: TGTGCCACCAGCAGAGATTTGATCCGGGAAGCTAACTATGGCTACACCTTC. Amino acid sequence: CATSRDLIREANYGYTF.

This clonotype was seen repeatedly, ten times or more. The chain has TRBV6-1 and TRBJ2-5, with D possibly called TRBD1 or TRBD2 (5 bases each). V dropped 5 bases and J dropped 1 base, with 17 bases sitting between them. CDR3 length equals 16 residues. Per germline, CDR1 MNHNS and CDR2 SASEGT. Written as DNA, the CDR3 is TGTGCCAGCAGTCCCGGCTGGGGGTCTGTCCAAGAGACCCAGTACTTC. This codes for CASSPGWGSVQETQYF.

This clonotype has ten or more counts. This rearrangement joins TRBV2 to TRBJ1-1; D call uncertain. This CDR3 is built from 13 residues. V lost 7 bases and J 3 bases, leaving 12 bases between the germline ends. From germline, CDR1 is SNHLY and CDR2 FYNNEI. The CDR3 DNA reads as TGTGCCAGCATCCTTACGCGGGACACTGAAGCTTTCTTT. It codes for CASILTRDTEAFF.

This sequence joins TRBV24-1 and TRBJ1-5; a weak D match, TRBD1 (5 bases). The CDR3 is 18 residues long. Trimming cost V 2 bases and J 7 bases, with 23 bases left between them. Per the germline V gene, CDR1 is KGHDR and CDR2 is SFDVKD. The CDR3 DNA follows: TGTGCCACCAGTGATTCCCCCGGCAGGGAGTGGGGCAGCCAGCCCCAGCATTTT. Its protein product is CATSDSPGREWGSQPQHF.

The sample holds many counts of this clonotype. The chain recombines TRBV10-3 with TRBJ1-3, with D possibly TRBD1 on 6 matching bases. Germline CDR1 ENHRY, CDR2 SYGVKD. The germline V and J ends were trimmed by 4 bases and 0 bases, with 22 bases remaining between them. The length of the CDR3 is 19 residues. The CDR3 coding sequence is TGTGCCATCAGTGCCGGACAGCCCTTTCGGGGGGTCTCTGGAAACACCATATATTTT. Translated, it gives CAISAGQPFRGVSGNTIYF.

This clonotype turned up a few times. The rearrangement links TRBV19 to TRBJ1-5; TRBD1 aligns across 7 bases. With V trimmed by 3 bases and J by 3 bases, 5 bases remained unmatched. Germline V lookup: CDR1 LNHDA, CDR2 SQIVND (reference sequence). CDR3 length: 15 amino acids. The CDR3: CASSIWGTVNQPQHF. The CDR3 DNA sequence: TGTGCCAGTAGTATTTGGGGGACAGTCAATCAGCCCCAGCATTTT. The complete variable domain, with remaining parts taken from reference TRBV19 and TRBJ1-5, reads DGGITQSPKYLFRKEGQNVTLSCEQNLNHDAMYWYRQDPGQGLRLIYYSQIVNDFQKGDIAEGYSVSREKKESFPLTVTSAQKNPTAFYLCASSIWGTVNQPQHFGDGTRLSIL.